The subject of this entry is one T cell receptor beta chain. The target antigen is unknown. This sample was taken from a study of CD8 T cells in Susac syndrome. Overall study results and limits: Regarding the TCR sequencing and HLA analysis, the study admitted that a relatively small number of individuals were involved.

Random hexamers primed reverse transcription of roughly 0.5 to 1 ug RNA. TCRdb reanalysed the immunoSEQ multiplex PCR reads using MiXCR and keeps one entry per CDR3 protein. Of hundreds of thousands of distinct CDR3 sequences listed, 93% are singletons. CD8+ and CD4+ T cells taken from blood had their TCR beta sequenced. TEMRA cells were enriched by FACS, and CD4+ and CD8+ T cells were negatively isolated. Germline-derived CDR1 and CDR2 are MDHEN and SYDVKM. V shed 6 bases and J shed 8 bases, with 20 bases lying between them. This CDR3 spans 16 amino acids. The receptor was isolated from a human donor with multiple sclerosis. The chain joins TRBV28 to TRBJ1-6; D gene unclear. Sequencing input: CD4+ T cells from PBMCs. CDR3 sequence (DNA): TGTGCCAGCAGCGGCTACGAAGTATGGGGTGATTCACCCCTCCACTTT. Its protein is CASSGYEVWGDSPLHF. Full variable domain (remainder filled in from reference TRBV28 and TRBJ1-6): DVKVTQSSRYLVKRTGEKVFLECVQDMDHENMFWYRQDPGLGLRLIYFSYDVKMKEKGDIPEGYSVSREKKERFSLILESASTNQTSMYLCASSGYEVWGDSPLHFGNGTRLTVT.